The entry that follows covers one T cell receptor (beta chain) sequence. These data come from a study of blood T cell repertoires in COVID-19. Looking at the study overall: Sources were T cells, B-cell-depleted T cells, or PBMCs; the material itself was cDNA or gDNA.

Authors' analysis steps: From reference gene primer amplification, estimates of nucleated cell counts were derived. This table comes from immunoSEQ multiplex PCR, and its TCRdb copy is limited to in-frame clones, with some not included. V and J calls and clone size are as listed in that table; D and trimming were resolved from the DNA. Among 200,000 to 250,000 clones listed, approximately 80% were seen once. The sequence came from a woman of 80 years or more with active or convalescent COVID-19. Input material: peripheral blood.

The CDR3 DNA sequence: TGTGCCAGCAGCTTTACAGTTACGGGACAGGGGCTTCGGAACACTGAAGCTTTCTTT. Its translation: CASSFTVTGQGLRNTEAFF. V gene TRBV7-3 combines with J gene TRBJ1-1; TRBD1 aligns across 10 bases. Germline loops: CDR1 SGHTA, CDR2 FQGTGA. This CDR3 spans 19 amino acids. After removal of 3 bases from V and 1 base from J, the junction contained 14 bases not matched to a gene.